A selection of T cell receptor beta chains follows, all from one sample in a study of shared clonotypes between healthy human individuals. Method: immunoSEQ multiplex PCR; TCRdb's copy keeps in-frame clones and lacks some. The table includes 2.3 million or so clones, approximately 93% detected once. Material for sequencing was naive CD4+ T cells from PBMCs. These receptor sequences come from a man between 18 and 29 years old in good health. Some clones in this sample may be carry-over from other donors' samples. CDR3s leave out the opening cysteine and the closing phenylalanine or tryptophan.

V gene: TRBV28; J gene: TRBJ2-5; CDR3 protein: ASSLFLAGPGGQY
V gene: TRBV27; J gene: TRBJ2-3; CDR3 protein: ASEGGLPVTQY
V gene: TRBV5-1; J gene: TRBJ1-3; CDR3 protein: ASSATPGTRLDTIY
V gene: TRBV28; J gene: TRBJ1-4; CDR3 protein: ASSSGQLGEKLF
V gene: TRBV11-3; J gene: TRBJ2-1; CDR3 protein: ASSLNPSASSYNEQF
V gene: TRBV6-1; J gene: TRBJ2-3; CDR3 protein: ASRGDRASTDTQY
V gene: TRBV7-2; J gene: TRBJ1-6; CDR3 protein: ASSLFGESSYNSPLH
V gene: TRBV4-1; J gene: TRBJ2-5; CDR3 protein: ASSQGPGTSEPTQY
V gene: TRBV5-1; J gene: TRBJ1-2; CDR3 protein: ASSTEGQSYGYT
V gene: TRBV27; J gene: TRBJ2-3; CDR3 protein: ARPGSGMSSTDTQY
V gene: TRBV28; J gene: TRBJ2-7; CDR3 protein: ASSFRYEQY
V gene: TRBV2; J gene: TRBJ1-1; CDR3 protein: ASREDRLGTEAF
V gene: TRBV5-1; J gene: TRBJ2-5; CDR3 protein: ASSPSTAQETQY
V gene: TRBV5-8; J gene: TRBJ1-2; CDR3 protein: ASRLRGNYGYT
V gene: TRBV4-3; J gene: TRBJ2-1; CDR3 protein: ASSQDPTALYNEQF
V gene: TRBV28; J gene: TRBJ2-7; CDR3 protein: ASTQRLGTNSYEQY
V gene: TRBV6-6; J gene: TRBJ1-2; CDR3 protein: ASSPDRLWRDYGYT
V gene: TRBV25-1; J gene: TRBJ2-2; CDR3 protein: ASSDASSGSTGELF
V gene: TRBV5-1; J gene: TRBJ1-4; CDR3 protein: ASSLGPNRQGFNEKLF
V gene: TRBV7-2; J gene: TRBJ2-6; CDR3 protein: ASSSPAVGVNVLT
V gene: TRBV4-1; J gene: TRBJ1-3; CDR3 protein: ASSQERGQGAD
V gene: TRBV7-2; J gene: TRBJ2-3; CDR3 protein: ASSSDRDTQY
V gene: TRBV25-1; J gene: TRBJ2-1; CDR3 protein: ASSDRASYNEQF
V gene: TRBV5-4; J gene: TRBJ1-2; CDR3 protein: ASSPMTAYGYT
V gene: TRBV5-1; J gene: TRBJ2-7; CDR3 protein: ASSLGGGTYEQY
V gene: TRBV28; J gene: TRBJ2-7; CDR3 protein: ASSLQDRGPYEQY
V gene: TRBV6-5; J gene: TRBJ1-2; CDR3 protein: ASSYFPANYGYT
V gene: TRBV2; J gene: TRBJ1-3; CDR3 protein: ASRPQISGNTIY
V gene: TRBV5-5; J gene: TRBJ2-7; CDR3 protein: ASSLTSSGYEQY
V gene: TRBV28; J gene: TRBJ2-3; CDR3 protein: ASSGLAGEPVDTQY
V gene: TRBV18; J gene: TRBJ2-7; CDR3 protein: ASSSGGGSYEQY
V gene: TRBV5-1; J gene: TRBJ1-1; CDR3 protein: ASSLGQLFRTEAF
V gene: TRBV4-2; J gene: TRBJ1-1; CDR3 protein: ASSQEPDTEAF
V gene: TRBV9; J gene: TRBJ2-3; CDR3 protein: ASSGGLTPENTQY
V gene: TRBV4-1; J gene: TRBJ1-5; CDR3 protein: ASSHRDRVRNQPQH
V gene: TRBV28; J gene: TRBJ2-5; CDR3 protein: ASSFPRGGLGTQY
V gene: TRBV28; J gene: TRBJ1-4; CDR3 protein: ASSFVRTGREKLF